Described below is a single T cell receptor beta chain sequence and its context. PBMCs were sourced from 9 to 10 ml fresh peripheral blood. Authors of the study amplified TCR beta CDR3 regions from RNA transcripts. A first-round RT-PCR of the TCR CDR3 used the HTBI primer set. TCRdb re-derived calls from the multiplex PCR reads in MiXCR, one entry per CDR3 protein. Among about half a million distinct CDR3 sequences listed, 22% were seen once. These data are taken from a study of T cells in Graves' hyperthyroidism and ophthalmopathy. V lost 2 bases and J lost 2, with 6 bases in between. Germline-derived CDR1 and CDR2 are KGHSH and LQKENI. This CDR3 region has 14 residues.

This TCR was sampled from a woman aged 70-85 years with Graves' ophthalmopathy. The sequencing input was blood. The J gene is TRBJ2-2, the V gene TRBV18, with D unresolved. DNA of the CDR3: TGTGCCAGCTCACCAGCGAGTAACACCGGGGAGCTGTTTTTT. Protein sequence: CASSPASNTGELFF.